The sequence of this TCR beta chain was determined in a study of CD8+CD57+ T cells in acquired aplastic anemia. With V trimmed by 7 bases and J by 3 bases, 8 bases remained unmatched. In germline, CDR1 is LNHDA, CDR2 SQIVND (reference sequence). The CDR3 totals 14 residues. Researchers used genomic DNA as the template to profile TCR beta VDJ and CDR3. TCRdb re-analysed the reads in MiXCR, keeping a single row per CDR3 protein. The table lists about 40,000 distinct CDR3 sequences, roughly 69% of them singletons. Selection for sequencing was limited to patients who had shown CD8+CD57+ cell expansion by flow cytometry.

The clonotype comes from a human donor with aplastic anemia. Sequenced sample: sorted CD4+, CD8+, or CD8+CD57+ T cells (not recorded which) from PBMCs. The rearrangement joins TRBV19 to TRBJ2-7; the match to TRBD1 covers 8 bases. The CDR3 DNA reads as TGTGCCAGTACCAAGACAGGGGAAGGCTACGAGCAGTACTTC. Translation gives CASTKTGEGYEQYF.